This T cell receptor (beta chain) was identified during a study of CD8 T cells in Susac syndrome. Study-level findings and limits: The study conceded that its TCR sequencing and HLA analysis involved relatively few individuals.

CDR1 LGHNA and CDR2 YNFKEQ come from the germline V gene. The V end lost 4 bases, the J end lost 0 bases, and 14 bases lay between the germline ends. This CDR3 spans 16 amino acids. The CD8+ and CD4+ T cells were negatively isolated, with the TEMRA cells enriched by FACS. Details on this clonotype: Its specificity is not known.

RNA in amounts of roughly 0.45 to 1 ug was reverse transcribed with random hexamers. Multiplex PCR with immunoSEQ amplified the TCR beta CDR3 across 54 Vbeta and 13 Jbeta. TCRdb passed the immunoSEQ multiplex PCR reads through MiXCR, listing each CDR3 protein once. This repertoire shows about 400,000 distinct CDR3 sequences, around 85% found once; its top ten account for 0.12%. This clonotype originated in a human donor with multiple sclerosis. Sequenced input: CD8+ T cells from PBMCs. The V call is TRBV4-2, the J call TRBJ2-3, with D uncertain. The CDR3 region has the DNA TGTGCCAGCAGCCGAGAGAGCCTGACGAGCACAGATACGCAGTATTTT. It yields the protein CASSRESLTSTDTQYF.